This TCR beta chain came from a study of identical twins. Overall study findings and caveats: Modeled out-of-frame TCR alpha sharing in monozygotic twins fell below observed levels. Sequences that were out-of-frame, alpha and twin-shared displayed an excess of low generation probability.

A universal primer site was created by template switching, with the cDNA bearing unique molecular identifiers. MiXCR was run by TCRdb on the 5' RACE reads, yielding one entry per CDR3 protein. The sample yields 1.5 million to 2 million distinct CDR3 sequences, around 29% seen once. All donors were healthy Caucasians. This clonotype occurred a few times. Its antigen is as yet unknown. The receptor comes from a newborn girl in good health. The sequenced material came from cord blood.

This CDR3 reads CASSVAGLGNQPQHF. Here the CDR3 DNA reads TGTGCCAGCAGCGTAGCCGGTCTTGGAAATCAGCCCCAGCATTTT. The chain carries TRBV9 and TRBJ1-5; D not certain. Germline assignment: CDR1 SGDLS and CDR2 YYNGEE. This CDR3 has 15 residues. V was pared by 0 bases and J by 4 bases, with 11 bases between.